Here is one T cell receptor (beta chain) with its context. TCRdb itself ran the RT-PCR reads through MiXCR, one entry per CDR3 protein. The repertoire holds more than 600,000 distinct CDR3 sequences, 11% to 15% seen once, with around 3.3% in the top ten. This CDR3 is built from 14 residues. The germline V and J ends were trimmed by 6 bases and 1 base, with 13 bases remaining between them. Germline V gene lookup returns CDR1 MNHEY and CDR2 SVGAGI. This chain connects TRBV6-5 to TRBJ2-7; possibly TRBD1 for D (6 bases). This clonotype was sampled from a female donor in good health, serving as a healthy control. What was sequenced was memory CD4+ T cells from blood. The CDR3 coding sequence is TGTGCCAGCAGACCCTCCGGACAGTCCTACGAGCAGTACTTC. Protein sequence: CASRPSGQSYEQYF.